This TCR beta chain stems from a study of vaccination effects on CD4 cells after COVID-19. Study-wide background: Under the ViraFEST assay, PBMC were stimulated with viral peptide pools so that antigen-specific CD4+ T cells expanded. Sequencing was performed afterwards. The median interval between the second dose and post-vaccine sampling was 72 days.

As regards this clone: Its antigen is unidentified.

This CDR3 contains 14 residues. V was shortened by 3 bases and J by 14 bases, with 20 bases between the two germline ends. Germline V gene sequence: CDR1 LGHDT, CDR2 YNNKEL (reference sequence). Scientists isolated CD4+ T cells after an approximately 9-day culture period ended. Participants completed two doses of the BNT162b2 or mRNA-1273 vaccine. It was on days 3 and 7 that half the medium was replaced with IL-2 medium. The protocol was immunoSEQ multiplex PCR, while the TCRdb copy is restricted to in-frame clones and leaves out a portion. The repertoire holds some 30,000 clones, with around two thirds as singletons.

This chain connects TRBV3-1 (or the pseudogene TRBV3-2) to TRBJ2-1; possibly TRBD2 for D (6 bases). This clonotype was sampled from a human donor who received a COVID-19 vaccine. The specimen comprised CD4+ T cells from PBMCs cultured without peptide, sampled after COVID-19 vaccination. CDR3 protein: CASSQGGPRRGEFF. The CDR3 DNA follows: TGTGCCAGCAGCCAGGGGGGACCTCGCCGAGGGGAGTTCTTC.